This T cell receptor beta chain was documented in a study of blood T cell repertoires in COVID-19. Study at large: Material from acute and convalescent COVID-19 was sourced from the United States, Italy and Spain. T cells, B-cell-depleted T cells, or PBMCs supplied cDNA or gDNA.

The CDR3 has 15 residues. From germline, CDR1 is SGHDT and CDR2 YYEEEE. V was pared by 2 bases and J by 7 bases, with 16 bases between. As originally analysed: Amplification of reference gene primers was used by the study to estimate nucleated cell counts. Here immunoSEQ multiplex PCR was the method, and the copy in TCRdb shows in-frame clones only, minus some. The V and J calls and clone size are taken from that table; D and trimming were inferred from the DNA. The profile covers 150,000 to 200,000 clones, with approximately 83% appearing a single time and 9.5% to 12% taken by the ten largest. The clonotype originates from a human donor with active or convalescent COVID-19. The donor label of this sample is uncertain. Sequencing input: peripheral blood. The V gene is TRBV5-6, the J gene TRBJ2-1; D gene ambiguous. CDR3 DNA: TGTGCCAGCAGCTTTGTTCATACCCCGCGGAATGAGCAGTTCTTC. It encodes CASSFVHTPRNEQFF.